The 29 T cell receptor beta chains in this list originate from one sample, sequenced in a study of cytomegalovirus exposure and HLA in healthy donors. PCR primers comprised 60 Vbeta and 13 Jbeta primers. Measured with immunoSEQ multiplex PCR; TCRdb has only the in-frame clones, and not every one. The repertoire consists of around 94,000 clones, with less than 90% occurring once and the leading ten covering 2.5% to 3%. The material sequenced was PBMCs. The receptors here all came from a man aged 35 to 55 in good health and CMV-seronegative.

The chain has TRBV5-1 and TRBJ1-4; TRBD1 matches 8 bases. Germline V gene sequence: CDR1 SGHRS, CDR2 YFSETQ. The CDR3 runs to 16 residues. V trimming: 7 bases; J trimming: 0 bases; junction bases outside the gene matches: 8. The CDR3 loop reads CASASTGDTTNEKLFF. CDR3 coding DNA: TGCGCCAGCGCCTCGACAGGGGATACAACTAATGAAAAACTGTTTTTT.

V is TRBV5-1 and J is TRBJ1-1, with no clear D. Germline assignment: CDR1 SGHRS and CDR2 YFSETQ. This CDR3 is 14 amino acids long. Trimming took off 0 bases at V and 5 bases at J, with 11 bases between the two ends. CDR3 bases: TGCGCCAGCAGCTTGGACAGTCCCAAAACTGAAGCTTTCTTT. It is translated as CASSLDSPKTEAFF.

The table lists this clone with a few counts. V gene TRBV11-1 combines with J gene TRBJ1-6; 10 bases are shared with TRBD1. The CDR3 consists of 14 residues. Germline V CDR1 and CDR2: SGHAT, FQDESV (reference sequence). The junction had 3 bases not matched to a gene; V was cut back by 6 bases and J by 7 bases. CDR3 DNA sequence: TGTGCCAGCAGGCCGGACAGGGGGAATTCACCCCTCCACTTT. This gives the protein CASRPDRGNSPLHF.

This chain uses TRBV25-1 with TRBJ1-1; no firm D call. Deletions cut 3 bases from V and 1 base from J, with 15 bases between. This CDR3 has 16 amino acids. Looked up from germline, CDR1 is MGHDK and CDR2 is SYGVNS. The chain's CDR3 is CASSDRGRRGNTEAFF. The CDR3 coding sequence is TGTGCCAGCAGTGATCGCGGGCGACGGGGGAACACTGAAGCTTTCTTT.

This clone is a singleton in its sample. The chain couples TRBV4-1 to TRBJ1-6; 7 bases are a match to TRBD1. The trim removed 4 bases at V and 8 bases at J, leaving 5 bases unmatched. The CDR3 runs to 14 residues. Germline CDR1 is MGHRA and CDR2 is YSYEKL. The chain's CDR3 is CASSLRDSDSPLHF. The CDR3 region has the DNA TGCGCCAGCAGCCTCCGGGACAGCGATTCACCCCTCCACTTT.

V and J are TRBV5-6 and TRBJ1-2, with TRBD1 matching 9 bases. The length of the CDR3 is 15 residues. The trim removed 4 bases at V and 7 bases at J, leaving 11 bases unmatched. Per germline, CDR1 SGHDT and CDR2 YYEEEE. The CDR3 bases are TGTGCCAGCAGCCACCCACGGGACAGGGAGGTTGGCTACACCTTC. Its translation: CASSHPRDREVGYTF.

The rearrangement uses TRBV7-9 and TRBJ2-5; the match to TRBD2 covers 11 bases. The last part of the DNA fits TRBJ2-7 better; the J call may be wrong. CDR3 length: 15 amino acids. From germline, CDR1 is SEHNR and CDR2 FQNEAQ (reference sequence). For the CDR3, the DNA is TGTGCCAGCAGCTTTAGCGGGGGGGAGACCTACGAGCAGTACTTC. Translated: CASSFSGGETYEQYF.

The chain is built from TRBV11-1 and TRBJ2-2; maybe TRBD1 (5 bases). Trimming cost V 5 bases and J 4 bases, with 17 bases left between them. Germline CDR1 reads SGHAT; CDR2 reads FQDESV (reference sequence). The CDR3 runs to 16 residues. The CDR3 nucleotides read TGTGCCAGCAGCCCAAACACCCTTAGGGGCACCGGGGAGCTGTTTTTT. Translated, it gives CASSPNTLRGTGELFF.

The chain joins TRBV7-2 to TRBJ2-7; a possible D gene is TRBD1 (5 bases). The CDR3 length is 13 residues. The V gene's germline CDR1 is SGHTA and CDR2 FQGNSA. Trimming cost V 4 bases and J 6 bases, with 13 bases left between them. Here the CDR3 DNA reads TGTGCCAGCAGCTCAAGGGGCGAGCGCGAGCAGTACTTC. Its protein product is CASSSRGEREQYF.

The chain is built from TRBV5-1 and TRBJ1-2; possibly TRBD1 for D (5 bases). The length of the CDR3 is 12 residues. CDR1 SGHRS and CDR2 YFSETQ come from the germline V gene. The V end was cut by 4 bases, the J end by 7 bases, with 11 bases between. CDR3 protein: CASSEGEAGYTF. The CDR3 DNA sequence: TGCGCCAGCAGCGAAGGGGAGGCTGGCTACACCTTC.

CDR3 in amino acids: CASSLAAGLAANTGELFF. CDR3 nucleotide sequence: TGCGCCAGCAGCTTGGCCGCCGGACTAGCGGCTAACACCGGGGAGCTGTTTTTT. V and J are TRBV5-1 and TRBJ2-2, with 10 bases aligning to TRBD2. This CDR3 is 18 amino acids long. V gave up 0 bases and J gave up 2 bases; unmatched junction bases: 7. Per the germline V gene, CDR1 is SGHRS and CDR2 is YFSETQ. Supplemented by reference TRBV5-1 and TRBJ2-2, the full variable domain reads KAGVTQTPRYLIKTRGQQVTLSCSPISGHRSVSWYQQTPGQGLQFLFEYFSETQRNKGNFPGRFSGRQFSNSRSEMNVSTLELGDSALYLCASSLAAGLAANTGELFFGEGSRLTVL.

This clone occurred once. The junction shows a germline mismatch at one end, possibly a read error. This chain links TRBV7-9 with TRBJ1-4; tentatively, D is TRBD1 (6 bases). Germline CDR1 and CDR2: SEHNR and FQNEAQ (reference sequence). The CDR3 loop spans 14 amino acids. DNA for the CDR3: TGTTCCAGCAGTCCAGGGGCCAATAATGAAAAACTGTTTTTT. Encoded protein: CSSSPGANNEKLFF.

This clone is a singleton in its sample. The V gene is TRBV28, the J gene TRBJ1-5; 8 bases fit TRBD1. V shed 6 bases, J shed 3 bases, and the junction held 4 bases outside the gene matches. The CDR3 is 14 amino acids. Germline CDR1 reads MDHEN; CDR2 reads SYDVKM. The CDR3 loop is CASSWTGTNQPQHF. CDR3 nucleotide sequence: TGTGCCAGCAGCTGGACAGGGACCAATCAGCCCCAGCATTTT.

CDR3 DNA: TGTGCCAGCAGTGACAGGGGGCGCGGCACAGATACGCAGTATTTT. Its protein product is CASSDRGRGTDTQYF. The chain joins TRBV6-1 to TRBJ2-3; 8 nucleotides agree with TRBD1. V trimming: 3 bases; J trimming: 1 base; junction bases outside the gene matches: 3. This CDR3 has 15 amino acids. Germline V gene lookup returns CDR1 MNHNS and CDR2 SASEGT.

This clone has only one observation. CDR3 DNA: TGTGCCAGCAGCGGCCAAGCCGGCAGGGATCACTATGGCTACACCTTC. Amino acid sequence: CASSGQAGRDHYGYTF. The V gene is TRBV7-2, the J gene TRBJ1-2; maybe TRBD1 (5 bases). Germline assignment: CDR1 SGHTA and CDR2 FQGNSA. This CDR3 region has 16 residues. Trimming cost V 5 bases and J 3 bases, with 19 bases left between them.

Concerning this clone itself: Other nucleotide sequences in the sample specify the same CDR3. Written as DNA, the CDR3 is TGTGCCAGCAGCTTAGAAGGGCGGGGCTCCTACGAGCAGTACTTC. Translating gives CASSLEGRGSYEQYF. The rearrangement uses TRBV11-2 and TRBJ2-7; possibly TRBD2 for D (6 bases). This CDR3 contains 15 residues. CDR1 SGHAT and CDR2 FQNNGV come from the germline V gene. V lost 0 bases and J lost 0, with 9 bases in between.

This clone has a single count. J is TRBJ2-5 and V is TRBV5-4; D possibly corresponds to TRBD1 (5 bases). The CDR3 totals 14 residues. Germline V lookup: CDR1 SGHNT, CDR2 YYREEE (reference sequence). Trimming shortened V by 4 bases and J by 2 bases, and 12 bases separated the two germline ends. As DNA, the CDR3 is TGTGCCAGCAGCCAAGACAGAATTCAAGAGACCCAGTACTTC. Translating it yields CASSQDRIQETQYF.

This clone has just a few counts. V usage is TRBV5-1 and J usage is TRBJ2-7, with 11 bases aligning to TRBD1. The CDR3 is 14 residues long. With V trimmed by 3 bases and J by 5 bases, 4 bases remained unmatched. Germline-derived CDR1 and CDR2 are SGHRS and YFSETQ. The CDR3: CASSWGTGGDEQYF. The CDR3 region has the DNA TGCGCCAGCAGCTGGGGGACAGGGGGAGACGAGCAGTACTTC.

This rearrangement joins TRBV6-5 to TRBJ2-7, with TRBD2 identical over 12 bases. The ends lost 2 bases at V and 5 bases at J; junction bases unmatched: 7. Germline lookup yields CDR1 MNHEY and CDR2 SVGAGI. This CDR3 has 16 amino acids. CDR3 amino acids: CASSYPGLAGKNEQYF. CDR3 DNA sequence: TGTGCCAGCAGTTACCCTGGACTAGCGGGGAAGAACGAGCAGTACTTC.

CDR3 region: CASSFGTGPYEQYF. Here the CDR3 DNA reads TGTGCCAGCAGCTTTGGGACAGGCCCCTACGAGCAGTACTTC. This sequence joins TRBV11-3 and TRBJ2-7; 8 positions agree with TRBD1. Germline trimming cut 3 bases from V and 2 bases from J; bases unmatched to any gene: 3. Germline V gene data show CDR1 as SGHNT and CDR2 as YENEEA. CDR3 size: 14 residues.

J is TRBJ1-4 and V is TRBV19; D perhaps matches TRBD1 (6 bases). This CDR3 region has 14 residues. Trimming left V 5 bases short and J 8 bases short, with 15 bases between. Germline V gene data show CDR1 as LNHDA and CDR2 as SQIVND (reference sequence). For the CDR3, the DNA is TGTGCCAGTAGTTTAGGGGGGGACGGAGAAAAACTGTTTTTT. It yields the protein CASSLGGDGEKLFF.

The J gene is TRBJ1-2, the V gene TRBV29-1, with D possibly matching TRBD1 (5 bases). This CDR3 has 15 residues. The germline CDR1 and CDR2 sequences are SQVTM and ANQGSEA. Trimming removed 3 bases from V and 0 bases from J, with 14 bases in between. The CDR3 sequence is CSVDMWGVPNYGYTF. The CDR3 DNA sequence: TGCAGCGTTGATATGTGGGGGGTCCCTAACTATGGCTACACCTTC.

The V gene is TRBV4-3, the J gene TRBJ2-7, with TRBD2 matching 7 bases. The CDR3 loop spans 16 amino acids. Germline V gene data show CDR1 as LGHNA and CDR2 as YSLEER. After removal of 0 bases from V and 6 bases from J, the junction contained 11 bases not matched to a gene. The CDR3 DNA reads as TGCGCCAGCAGCCAAGAAGCAGCCGGGGGGAATTCCGAGCAGTACTTC. Translation gives CASSQEAAGGNSEQYF.

The chain recombines TRBV5-6 with TRBJ1-1; 9 bases fit TRBD1. The germline V gene encodes CDR1 SGHDT and CDR2 YYEEEE. V was pared by 1 base and J by 0 bases, with 10 bases of the junction left unmatched. This CDR3 is 18 amino acids long. The chain's CDR3 is CASSLFGQGSIMNTEAFF. The CDR3 DNA follows: TGTGCCAGCAGCTTGTTCGGACAGGGGTCTATAATGAACACTGAAGCTTTCTTT.

The chain links TRBV29-1 to TRBJ1-1, with TRBD1 matching 11 bases. Germline loops: CDR1 SQVTM, CDR2 ANQGSEA. CDR3 length: 15 amino acids. V shed 3 bases, J shed 0 bases, and the junction held 3 bases outside the gene matches. The DNA for the CDR3 is TGCAGCGTTGACGGGACAGGGGGTGTGAACACTGAAGCTTTCTTT. Protein product: CSVDGTGGVNTEAFF.

The chain uses TRBV2 and TRBJ2-7; 10 bases are a match to TRBD1. Germline V gives CDR1 SNHLY, CDR2 FYNNEI. The CDR3 spans 15 residues. J was trimmed by 2 bases and V by 1 base; bases with no gene match: 2. In DNA, the CDR3 is TGTGCCAGCAGTGAAGGGACAGGGGGTGCCTACGAGCAGTACTTC. Amino acids: CASSEGTGGAYEQYF.

The rearrangement uses TRBV14 and TRBJ1-1; a possible D gene is TRBD1 (6 bases). V lost 4 bases to trimming and J lost 4 bases, with 16 bases between them. Germline lookup yields CDR1 SGHDN and CDR2 FVKESK. The length of the CDR3 is 15 residues. The CDR3 reads CASSPLGIGGTEAFF. The CDR3 DNA reads TGTGCCAGCAGCCCGCTGGGGATAGGGGGCACTGAAGCTTTCTTT.

The genes are TRBV4-1 and TRBJ2-1; possible D gene TRBD1, 6 bases. Germline CDR1 is MGHRA and CDR2 is YSYEKL. The CDR3 consists of 14 residues. V lost 6 bases, J lost 6 bases, and 15 bases lay in between. This CDR3 reads CASRLTNRANEQFF. The CDR3 nucleotides are TGCGCCAGCAGGCTTACGAACAGGGCCAATGAGCAGTTCTTC.

The chain uses TRBV18 and TRBJ2-3; D perhaps matches TRBD2 (5 bases). V dropped 0 bases and J dropped 4 bases, with 8 bases sitting between them. CDR1 is KGHSH, CDR2 LQKENI, per germline. This CDR3 region has 14 residues. CDR3 amino acids: CASSPPSVPDTQYF. CDR3 coding DNA: TGTGCCAGCTCACCACCTAGCGTCCCAGATACGCAGTATTTT.